This TCR beta chain is drawn from a study of identical twins. Findings and caveats of the study: Modeled out-of-frame TCR alpha sharing in monozygotic twins fell below observed levels. High-abundance cord blood beta clonotypes had fewer insertions; memory repertoires showed none.

Remarks on this clonotype: What it binds is not known.

With template switching, a universal primer site was added, and the cDNA carried unique molecular identifiers. TCRdb re-analysed the 5' RACE reads in MiXCR, keeping a single row per CDR3 protein. The sample has 520,000 or so distinct CDR3 sequences; less than 25% are singletons. The CDR3 contains 15 residues. Trimming stripped 0 bases from V and 2 bases from J, with 8 bases between. CDR1 SGHRS and CDR2 YFSETQ come from the germline V gene. The sample was also linked to a second study, of T cells expressing NK-cell markers. From that second work: Where a handful of donors were concerned, these clonotypes also led the CD3+CD56-NKG2C+ fraction.

What was sequenced was CD4+ T cells sorted from blood. The sequence was obtained from a woman between 18 and 29 years old in good health. The gene calls are TRBV5-1 and TRBJ2-2; no reliable D call. CDR3 sequence: CASSLVATNTGELFF. CDR3 bases: TGCGCCAGCAGCTTGGTTGCTACTAACACCGGGGAGCTGTTTTTT.